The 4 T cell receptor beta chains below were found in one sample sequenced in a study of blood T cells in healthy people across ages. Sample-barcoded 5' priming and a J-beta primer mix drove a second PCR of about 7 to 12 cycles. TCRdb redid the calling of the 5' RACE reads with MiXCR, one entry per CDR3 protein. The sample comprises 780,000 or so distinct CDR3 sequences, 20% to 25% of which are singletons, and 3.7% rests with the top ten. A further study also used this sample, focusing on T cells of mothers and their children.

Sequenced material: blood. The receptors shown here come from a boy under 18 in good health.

The CDR3 is CASSPNPGTAHSEQFF. In DNA, the CDR3 is TGTGCCAGCAGCCCCAACCCAGGGACGGCACATTCTGAGCAGTTCTTC. The rearrangement uses TRBV9 and TRBJ2-1, with D perhaps TRBD1 or TRBD2 (5 bases each). CDR3 length equals 16 residues. Germline V CDR1 and CDR2: SGDLS, YYNGEE. Trimming took 4 bases from V and 9 from J, leaving 23 bases between them.

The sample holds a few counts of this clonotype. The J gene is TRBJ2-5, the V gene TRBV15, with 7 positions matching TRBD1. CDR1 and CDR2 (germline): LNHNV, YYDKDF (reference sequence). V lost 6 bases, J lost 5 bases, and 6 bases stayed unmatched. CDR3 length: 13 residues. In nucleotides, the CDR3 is TGTGCCACCAGAAATACAGGGGTCGAGACCCAGTACTTC. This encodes CATRNTGVETQYF.

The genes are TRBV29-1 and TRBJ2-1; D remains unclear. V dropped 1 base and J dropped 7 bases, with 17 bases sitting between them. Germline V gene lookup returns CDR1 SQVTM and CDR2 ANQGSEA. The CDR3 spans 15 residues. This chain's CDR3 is CSVEGYHSGRNEQFF. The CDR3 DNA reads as TGCAGCGTTGAAGGATATCACAGTGGAAGAAATGAGCAGTTCTTC.

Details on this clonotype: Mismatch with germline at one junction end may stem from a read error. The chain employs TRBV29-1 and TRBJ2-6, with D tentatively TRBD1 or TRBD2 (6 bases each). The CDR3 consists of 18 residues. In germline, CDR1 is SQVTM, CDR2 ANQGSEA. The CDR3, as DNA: TGCAGCGTTGAAGATTCCAGGGCCGAACGGTGGGGGGCCAACGTCCTGGCTTTC. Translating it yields CSVEDSRAERWGANVLAF. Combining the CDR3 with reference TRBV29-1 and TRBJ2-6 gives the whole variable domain SAVISQKPSRDICQRGTSLTIQCQVDSQVTMMFWYRQQPGQSLTLIATANQGSEATYESGFVIDKFPISRPNLTFSTLTVSNMSPEDSSIYLCSVEDSRAERWGANVLAFGAGSRLTVL.